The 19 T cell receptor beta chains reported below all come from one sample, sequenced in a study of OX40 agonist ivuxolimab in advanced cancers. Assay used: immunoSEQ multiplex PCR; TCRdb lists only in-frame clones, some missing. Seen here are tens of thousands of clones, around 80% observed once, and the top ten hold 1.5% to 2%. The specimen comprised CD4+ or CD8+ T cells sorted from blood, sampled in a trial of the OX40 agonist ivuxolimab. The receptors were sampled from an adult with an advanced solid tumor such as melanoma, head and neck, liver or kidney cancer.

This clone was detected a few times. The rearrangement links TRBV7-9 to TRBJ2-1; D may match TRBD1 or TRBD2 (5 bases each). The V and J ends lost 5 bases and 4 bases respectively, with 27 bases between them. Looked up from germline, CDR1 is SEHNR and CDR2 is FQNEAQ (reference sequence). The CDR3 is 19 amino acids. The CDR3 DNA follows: TGTGCCAGCAGCCCTTCCTTACGGGGCCCCTTCCTGCTTTACAATGAGCAGTTCTTC. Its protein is CASSPSLRGPFLLYNEQFF.

This CDR3 is CASSYEGTGTNSPLHF. In nucleotides, the CDR3 is TGTGCCAGCTCCTACGAGGGGACAGGAACTAATTCACCCCTCCACTTT. The V call is TRBV18, the J call TRBJ1-6, with TRBD1 matching 8 bases. The length of the CDR3 is 16 residues. V lost 6 bases, J lost 6 bases, and 10 bases stayed unmatched. Germline-derived CDR1 and CDR2 are KGHSH and LQKENI.

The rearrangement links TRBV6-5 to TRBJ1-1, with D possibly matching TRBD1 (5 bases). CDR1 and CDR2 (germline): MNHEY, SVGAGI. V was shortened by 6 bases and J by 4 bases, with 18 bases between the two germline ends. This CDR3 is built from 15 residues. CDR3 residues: CASSRTGGSGTEAFF. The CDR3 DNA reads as TGTGCCAGCAGCCGTACGGGGGGATCGGGCACTGAAGCTTTCTTT.

The DNA for the CDR3 is TGTGCCAGCAGTGGGGCCGGGGGGGCCCCCTACAATGAGCAGTTCTTC. This translates into CASSGAGGAPYNEQFF. The chain employs TRBV28 and TRBJ2-1; TRBD2 agrees at 8 bases. This CDR3 has 16 amino acids. The germline V gene has CDR1 MDHEN and CDR2 SYDVKM. The trim removed 5 bases at V and 2 bases at J, leaving 8 bases unmatched.

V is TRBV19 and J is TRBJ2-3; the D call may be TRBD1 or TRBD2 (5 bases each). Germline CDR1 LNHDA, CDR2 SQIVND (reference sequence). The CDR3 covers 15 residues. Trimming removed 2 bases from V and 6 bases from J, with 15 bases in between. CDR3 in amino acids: CASSISGRVEDTQYF. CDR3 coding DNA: TGTGCCAGTAGTATATCGGGACGGGTGGAGGATACGCAGTATTTT.

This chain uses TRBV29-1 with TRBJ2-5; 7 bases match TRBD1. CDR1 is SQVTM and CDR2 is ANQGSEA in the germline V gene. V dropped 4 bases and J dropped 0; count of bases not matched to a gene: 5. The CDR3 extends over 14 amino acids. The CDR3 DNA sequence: TGCAGCGTTGTCGGCAGGGGGTACCAAGAGACCCAGTACTTC. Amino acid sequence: CSVVGRGYQETQYF.

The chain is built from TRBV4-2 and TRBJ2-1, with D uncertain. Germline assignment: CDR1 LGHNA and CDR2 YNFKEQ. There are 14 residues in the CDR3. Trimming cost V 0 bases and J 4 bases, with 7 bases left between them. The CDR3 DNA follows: TGTGCCAGCAGCCAAGATGGCAGTTACAATGAGCAGTTCTTC. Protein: CASSQDGSYNEQFF.

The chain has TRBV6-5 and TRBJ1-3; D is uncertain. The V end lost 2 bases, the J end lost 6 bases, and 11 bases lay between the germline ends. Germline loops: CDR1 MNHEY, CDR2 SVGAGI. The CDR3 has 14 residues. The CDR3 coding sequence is TGTGCCAGCAGTTACGCCGGGCACCAAAACACCATATATTTT. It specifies CASSYAGHQNTIYF.

The CDR3 DNA reads TGCGCCAGCAGCTTGGATGGCAGGCGGGAGACTGAAGCTTTCTTT. Translating it yields CASSLDGRRETEAFF. The chain links TRBV5-1 to TRBJ1-1; D not resolved. V shed 0 bases and J shed 5 bases, with 14 bases lying between them. Looked up from germline, CDR1 is SGHRS and CDR2 is YFSETQ. The CDR3 is 15 amino acids.

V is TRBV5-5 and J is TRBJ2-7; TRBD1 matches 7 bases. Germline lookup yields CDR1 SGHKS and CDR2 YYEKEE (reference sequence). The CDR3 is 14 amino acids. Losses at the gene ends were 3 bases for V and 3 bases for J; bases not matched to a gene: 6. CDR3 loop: CASSWTGNIYEQYF. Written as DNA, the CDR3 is TGTGCCAGCAGCTGGACAGGAAATATCTACGAGCAGTACTTC.

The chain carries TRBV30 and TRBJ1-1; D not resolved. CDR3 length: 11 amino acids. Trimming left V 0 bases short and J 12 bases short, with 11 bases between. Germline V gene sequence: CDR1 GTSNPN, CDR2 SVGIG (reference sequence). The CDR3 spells CAWSVGGVTFF. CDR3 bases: TGTGCCTGGAGTGTGGGTGGGGTGACTTTCTTT.

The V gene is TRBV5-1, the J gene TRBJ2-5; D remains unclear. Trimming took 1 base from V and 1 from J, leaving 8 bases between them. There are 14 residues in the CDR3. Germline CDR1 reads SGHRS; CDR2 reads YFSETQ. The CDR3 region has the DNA TGCGCCAGCAGCTTGATTGCGAGCCAAGAGACCCAGTACTTC. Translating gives CASSLIASQETQYF.

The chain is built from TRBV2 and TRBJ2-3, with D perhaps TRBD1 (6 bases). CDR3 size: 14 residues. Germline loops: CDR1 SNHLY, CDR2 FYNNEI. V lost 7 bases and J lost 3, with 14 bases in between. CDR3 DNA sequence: TGTGCCAGCACAAACCAGGGGTGGACAGATACGCAGTATTTT. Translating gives CASTNQGWTDTQYF. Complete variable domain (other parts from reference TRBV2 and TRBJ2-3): EPEVTQTPSHQVTQMGQEVILRCVPISNHLYFYWYRQILGQKVEFLVSFYNNEISEKSEIFDDQFSVERPDGSNFTLKIRSTKLEDSAMYFCASTNQGWTDTQYFGPGTRLTVL.

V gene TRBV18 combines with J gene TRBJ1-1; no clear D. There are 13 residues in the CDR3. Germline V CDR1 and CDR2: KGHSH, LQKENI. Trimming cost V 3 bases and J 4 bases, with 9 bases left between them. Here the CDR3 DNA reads TGTGCCAGCTCACCCCAAGAGGGCACTGAAGCTTTCTTT. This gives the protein CASSPQEGTEAFF.

In DNA form, the CDR3 reads TGCGCCAGCAGCTTGGAAGGCTCCACCTACGAGCAGTACTTC. Encoded protein: CASSLEGSTYEQYF. The chain joins TRBV5-1 to TRBJ2-5; D is ambiguous. With the DNA end fitting TRBJ2-7 better, the J assignment may be wrong. CDR1 and CDR2 from the germline V gene are SGHRS and YFSETQ. This CDR3 contains 14 residues.

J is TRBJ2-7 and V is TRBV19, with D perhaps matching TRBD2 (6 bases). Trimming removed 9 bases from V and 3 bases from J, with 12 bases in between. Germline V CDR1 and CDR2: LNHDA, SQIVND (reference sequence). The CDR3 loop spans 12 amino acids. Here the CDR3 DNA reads TGTGCCAGCCGGGACGGGGGCTACGAGCAGTACTTC. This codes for CASRDGGYEQYF.

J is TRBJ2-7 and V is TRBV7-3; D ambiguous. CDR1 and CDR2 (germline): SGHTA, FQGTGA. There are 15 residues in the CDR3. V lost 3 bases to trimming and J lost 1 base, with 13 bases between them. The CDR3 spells CASSFAPGGSYEQYF. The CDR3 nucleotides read TGTGCCAGCAGCTTCGCCCCCGGTGGATCCTACGAGCAGTACTTC.

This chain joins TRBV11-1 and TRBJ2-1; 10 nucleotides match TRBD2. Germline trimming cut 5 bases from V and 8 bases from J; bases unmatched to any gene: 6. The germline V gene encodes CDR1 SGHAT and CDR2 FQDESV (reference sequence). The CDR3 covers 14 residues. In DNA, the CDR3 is TGTGCCAGCAGCGTTGGGACTAGCGCCCATGAGCAGTTCTTC. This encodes CASSVGTSAHEQFF.

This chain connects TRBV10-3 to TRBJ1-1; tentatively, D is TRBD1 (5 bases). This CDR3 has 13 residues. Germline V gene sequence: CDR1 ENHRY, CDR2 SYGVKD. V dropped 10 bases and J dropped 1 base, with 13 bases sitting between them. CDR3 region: CATSGVGNTEAFF. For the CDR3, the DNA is TGTGCCACGTCGGGGGTGGGGAACACTGAAGCTTTCTTT.